Listed below are T cell receptor beta chains from one sample, sequenced in a study of cytomegalovirus exposure and HLA in healthy donors. The method was immunoSEQ multiplex PCR; TCRdb's version includes in-frame clones alone and lacks a portion of them. The table has around 150,000 clones, roughly 83% seen once. Specimen: PBMCs. The receptors come from a man between 35 and 55 years old in good health and CMV-seropositive. The CDR3 runs from the conserved cysteine through the conserved F or W. A D gene is named only where the DNA matches it firmly. A clone size is listed for some rows: how often the clone was seen (once, few, many), or a class if it is expanded.

clone_size	d_call	j_call	v_call	cdr3_aa	cdr3_nt
-	TRBD2	TRBJ2-7	TRBV27	CASRKAGGQEQYF	TGTGCCAGCCGGAAAGCGGGGGGGCAGGAGCAGTACTTC
-	-	TRBJ1-1	TRBV7-2	CASSLDVGRSAFF	TGTGCCAGCAGCTTAGACGTGGGCCGGTCGGCTTTCTTT
-	TRBD2	TRBJ2-1	TRBV11-1	CASSSPTSGGAGNEQFF	TGTGCCAGCAGCTCCCCGACTAGCGGGGGGGCCGGGAATGAGCAGTTCTTC
-	TRBD1	TRBJ2-7	TRBV30	CAWTPGQPTEQYF	TGTGCCTGGACGCCGGGACAGCCTACTGAGCAGTACTTC
-	-	TRBJ1-5	TRBV27	CAIGVRQPQHF	TGTGCCATAGGGGTACGGCAGCCCCAGCATTTT
-	TRBD1	TRBJ2-7	TRBV4-2	CASSQDEVRGYYEQYF	TGTGCCAGCAGCCAAGATGAGGTCAGGGGGTACTACGAGCAGTACTTC
-	-	TRBJ2-1	TRBV5-4	CASSLGQISYNEQFF	TGTGCCAGCAGCTTGGGACAGATCAGCTACAATGAGCAGTTCTTC
-	TRBD2	TRBJ2-1	TRBV19	CASSIGRGGVSYNEQFF	TGTGCCAGTAGTATAGGCCGCGGGGGGGTCTCCTACAATGAGCAGTTCTTC
-	TRBD1	TRBJ2-2	TRBV28	CASSLTGGSQFF	TGTGCCAGCAGTTTGACAGGGGGCTCTCAGTTTTTT
-	TRBD1	TRBJ2-1	TRBV29-1	CSAGQSSYNEQFF	TGCAGCGCGGGACAGAGCTCCTACAATGAGCAGTTCTTC
-	TRBD1	TRBJ2-2	TRBV2	CASSVGQGRTGELFF	TGTGCCAGCAGCGTAGGACAGGGACGCACCGGGGAGCTGTTTTTT
-	-	TRBJ2-4	TRBV19	CASSTGSKNIQYF	TGTGCCAGTAGTACAGGGTCTAAAAACATTCAGTACTTC
-	-	TRBJ1-1	TRBV5-1	CASSFGGMNTEAFF	TGCGCCAGCAGCTTCGGGGGGATGAACACTGAAGCTTTCTTT
-	-	TRBJ1-1	TRBV5-5	CASSLSPSDTEAFF	TGTGCCAGCAGCTTGTCTCCGTCGGACACTGAAGCTTTCTTT
-	-	TRBJ1-6	TRBV9	CASSAGLQNGLHF	TGTGCCAGCAGCGCCGGACTTCAAAATGGCCTCCACTTT
few	TRBD2	TRBJ2-5	TRBV6-6	CASSSGAGGRKTQYF	TGTGCCAGCAGTTCGGGAGCGGGAGGAAGAAAGACCCAGTACTTC
-	-	TRBJ1-2	TRBV18	CASSPDRNYGYTF	TGTGCCAGCTCACCCGACAGGAACTATGGCTACACCTTC
-	TRBD1	TRBJ2-3	TRBV10-1	CASSELTGWTDTQYF	TGCGCCAGCAGTGAACTGACAGGGTGGACAGATACGCAGTATTTT
-	-	TRBJ2-7	TRBV30	CAWTTGGLLNYEQYF	TGTGCCTGGACCACTGGTGGACTGCTGAACTACGAGCAGTACTTC
-	-	TRBJ2-7	TRBV7-2	CASSTESLTYEQYF	TGTGCCAGCAGCACCGAGAGTTTAACCTACGAGCAGTACTTC
-	-	TRBJ1-2	TRBV19	CASSLSRGIGYGYTF	TGTGCCAGTAGTCTTTCCAGGGGAATTGGGTATGGCTACACCTTC
-	TRBD2	TRBJ2-3	TRBV11-2	CASSSNGLAGDTDTQYF	TGTGCCAGCAGCTCCAATGGACTAGCGGGGGACACAGATACGCAGTATTTT
-	-	TRBJ1-5	TRBV12-5	CASGLGMGRNQPQHF	TGTGCTAGTGGTTTGGGGATGGGGCGCAATCAGCCCCAGCATTTT
-	TRBD2	TRBJ2-7	TRBV10-3	CAISESGTAYGEQYF	TGTGCCATCAGTGAGAGCGGGACCGCATACGGCGAGCAGTACTTC
few	-	TRBJ1-2	TRBV27	CASSLVGNYGYTF	TGTGCCAGCAGTTTGGTCGGGAACTATGGCTACACCTTC
-	-	TRBJ2-1	TRBV4-1	CASSHAAGKGREQFF	TGCGCCAGCAGCCATGCGGCGGGAAAGGGTAGGGAGCAGTTCTTC